Shown below are 21 T cell receptor beta chains from a single sample sequenced in a study of blood T cell repertoires in COVID-19. Using immunoSEQ multiplex PCR, the repertoire was profiled, and TCRdb retains in-frame clones only, with some absent. The table includes 250,000 or so clones, 85% to 90% detected once. The sequenced sample was peripheral blood. The receptor source for this set is a woman aged 60-70 years with COVID-19, enrolled during active disease.

V is TRBV5-1 and J is TRBJ1-2; no clear D. Germline V CDR1 and CDR2: SGHRS, YFSETQ. The V end lost 1 base, the J end lost 3 bases, and 7 bases lay between the germline ends. The CDR3 sequence is 13 residues long. The CDR3 DNA follows: TGCGCCAGCAGCTTGCAGAGGGACTATGGCTACACCTTC. Translated: CASSLQRDYGYTF. Full variable domain (outside the CDR3, taken from reference TRBV5-1 and TRBJ1-2): KAGVTQTPRYLIKTRGQQVTLSCSPISGHRSVSWYQQTPGQGLQFLFEYFSETQRNKGNFPGRFSGRQFSNSRSEMNVSTLELGDSALYLCASSLQRDYGYTFGSGTRLTVV.

The chain is built from TRBV24-1 and TRBJ1-2; D gene unclear. This CDR3 has 14 residues. Germline lookup yields CDR1 KGHDR and CDR2 SFDVKD. Trimming stripped 4 bases from V and 0 bases from J, with 8 bases between. CDR3 coding DNA: TGTGCCACCAGTGACGGTTTTTCTAACTATGGCTACACCTTC. Translation: CATSDGFSNYGYTF.

The chain joins TRBV10-3 to TRBJ2-1; a possible D gene is TRBD2 (6 bases). Germline V gene lookup returns CDR1 ENHRY and CDR2 SYGVKD. The CDR3 is 15 amino acids. Trimming cost V 6 bases and J 6 bases, with 18 bases left between them. CDR3 in amino acids: CAISPRGGGTNEQFF. The CDR3 DNA reads TGTGCCATCAGCCCGCGGGGTGGAGGTACCAATGAGCAGTTCTTC.

This clone was picked up one time. This chain links TRBV11-1 with TRBJ1-1, with 9 bases identical to TRBD1. Germline CDR1 reads SGHAT; CDR2 reads FQDESV (reference sequence). V lost 8 bases, J lost 4 bases, and 8 bases stayed unmatched. The CDR3 spans 14 residues. As DNA, the CDR3 is TGTGCCAGCGAGGGGGGGACAGGGAGCACTGAAGCTTTCTTT. Translating gives CASEGGTGSTEAFF. Looking up the rest from reference TRBV11-1 and TRBJ1-1 gives the full variable domain: EAEVAQSPRYKITEKSQAVAFWCDPISGHATLYWYRQILGQGPELLVQFQDESVVDDSQLPKDRFSAERLKGVDSTLKIQPAELGDSAMYLCASEGGTGSTEAFFGQGTRLTVV.

The V gene is TRBV7-2, the J gene TRBJ2-3, with TRBD2 matching over 9 bases. With V trimmed by 3 bases and J by 5 bases, 3 bases remained unmatched. This CDR3 has 14 amino acids. Per germline, CDR1 SGHTA and CDR2 FQGNSA. Written as DNA, the CDR3 is TGTGCCAGCAGCTTCTTACTAGCGGGAGATACGCAGTATTTT. It encodes CASSFLLAGDTQYF.

The CDR3 nucleotides are TGCGCCAGCAGTTCCGGGACCGGGACAGTCCAAGAGACCCAGTACTTC. Protein: CASSSGTGTVQETQYF. The chain employs TRBV4-1 and TRBJ2-5; 7 bases match TRBD1. V was clipped by 6 bases and J by 1 base; unmatched bases: 11. The CDR3 runs 16 residues. The germline CDR1 and CDR2 sequences are MGHRA and YSYEKL.

The CDR3 loop reads CAWSRTGREQYF. CDR3 coding DNA: TGTGCCTGGAGTAGGACAGGGCGCGAGCAGTACTTC. This sequence joins TRBV30 and TRBJ2-7; TRBD1 aligns across 8 bases. V was clipped by 2 bases and J by 6 bases; unmatched bases: 3. The CDR3 contains 12 residues. Germline lookup yields CDR1 GTSNPN and CDR2 SVGIG (reference sequence).

The chain carries TRBV10-1 and TRBJ2-1; TRBD2 might be the D (5 bases). The V and J ends lost 5 bases and 9 bases respectively, with 14 bases between them. The CDR3 is 13 amino acids. CDR1 and CDR2 (germline): WNHNN, SYGVQD (reference sequence). CDR3: CASSLIRDGEQFF. CDR3 DNA: TGCGCCAGCAGTTTGATACGGGATGGTGAGCAGTTCTTC.

The rearrangement joins TRBV7-9 to TRBJ1-6; perhaps TRBD1 as D (5 bases). Looked up from germline, CDR1 is SEHNR and CDR2 is FQNEAQ (reference sequence). This CDR3 spans 15 amino acids. V lost 5 bases and J lost 8, with 16 bases in between. CDR3 nucleotide sequence: TGTGCCAGCAGCCCCGGGGGGGGAATTGATTCACCCCTCCACTTT. Encoded protein: CASSPGGGIDSPLHF.

In the case of this clone: Different DNA sequences within this sample yield the same CDR3. The rearrangement uses TRBV12-3 or TRBV12-4 and TRBJ1-1; unclear D gene. V lost 6 bases and J 0 bases, leaving 8 bases between the germline ends. This CDR3 region has 13 residues. This chain's CDR3 is CASSLYMNTEAFF. The CDR3 nucleotides read TGTGCCAGCAGCCTTTACATGAACACTGAAGCTTTCTTT.

J is TRBJ1-1 and V is TRBV3-1 (or the pseudogene TRBV3-2), with D possibly being TRBD1 (5 bases). CDR1 LGHDT and CDR2 YNNKEL come from the germline V gene (reference sequence). The V and J ends lost 0 bases and 4 bases respectively, with 18 bases between them. The CDR3 extends over 17 amino acids. The CDR3 loop reads CASSQDIVLGAGTEAFF. For the CDR3, the DNA is TGTGCCAGCAGCCAAGATATCGTCCTAGGGGCAGGCACTGAAGCTTTCTTT.

This clone was seen once. The V and J genes are TRBV6-6 and TRBJ1-2, with unresolved D. CDR1 is MNHNY, CDR2 SVGAGI, per germline (reference sequence). The CDR3 is 14 residues long. V shed 7 bases and J shed 2 bases, with 14 bases lying between them. The CDR3 protein is CASTQTATNYGYTF. CDR3 sequence (DNA): TGTGCCAGCACTCAAACAGCTACCAACTATGGCTACACCTTC.

This rearrangement joins TRBV2 to TRBJ1-2; D gene unclear. V dropped 4 bases and J dropped 2 bases, with 5 bases sitting between them. The CDR3 spans 12 residues. The germline CDR1 and CDR2 sequences are SNHLY and FYNNEI. CDR3 sequence: CASSAENYGYTF. The CDR3 DNA sequence: TGTGCCAGCAGTGCCGAGAACTATGGCTACACCTTC.

The V and J genes are TRBV5-1 and TRBJ2-1; TRBD2 matches at 16 bases. In germline, CDR1 is SGHRS, CDR2 YFSETQ. Losses at the gene ends were 5 bases for V and 6 bases for J; bases not matched to a gene: 8. CDR3 length: 17 amino acids. The CDR3 protein is CASSGRGLAGGSNEQFF. DNA of the CDR3: TGCGCCAGCAGTGGCAGGGGACTAGCGGGAGGGAGCAATGAGCAGTTCTTC.

The chain combines TRBV20-1 with TRBJ2-7, with 8 positions matching TRBD2. The junction had 9 bases not matched to a gene; V was cut back by 3 bases and J by 5 bases. This CDR3 region has 14 residues. Germline-derived CDR1 and CDR2 are DFQATT and SNEGSKA (reference sequence). CDR3: CSASFGGRKNEQYF. As DNA, the CDR3 is TGCAGTGCTAGTTTCGGCGGGAGGAAAAACGAGCAGTACTTC.

Written as DNA, the CDR3 is TGTGCCAGCAGTTTATCTGGAGTGAAACTGTTTTTT. It translates to CASSLSGVKLFF. The rearrangement uses TRBV28 and TRBJ1-4, with no clear D. The CDR3 extends over 12 amino acids. V lost 1 base and J 11 bases, leaving 8 bases between the germline ends. CDR1 and CDR2 (germline): MDHEN, SYDVKM.

The chain carries TRBV19 and TRBJ1-2, with 8 nucleotides matching TRBD1. V was pared by 4 bases and J by 7 bases, with 8 bases of the junction left unmatched. This CDR3 comprises 14 residues. CDR1 and CDR2 from the germline V gene are LNHDA and SQIVND (reference sequence). This CDR3 reads CASSTGGLFIGYTF. CDR3 sequence (DNA): TGTGCCAGTAGTACAGGGGGCTTGTTCATTGGCTACACCTTC.

The rearrangement uses TRBV27 and TRBJ2-1, with D perhaps TRBD2 (6 bases). This CDR3 is 15 amino acids long. Germline V gene data show CDR1 as MNHEY and CDR2 as SMNVEV (reference sequence). V lost 2 bases, J lost 7 bases, and 15 bases lay in between. DNA for the CDR3: TGTGCCAGCAGTTTAGGGGCGGGGACGCGGAATGAGCAGTTCTTC. Amino acid sequence: CASSLGAGTRNEQFF.

The V and J genes are TRBV7-2 and TRBJ2-1, with 7 bases fitting TRBD2. Germline assignment: CDR1 SGHTA and CDR2 FQGNSA. Unmatched junction bases numbered 7, after V lost 4 bases and J lost 4 bases. CDR3 size: 15 residues. As DNA, the CDR3 is TGTGCCAGCAGCTCCGGGACTACCGTATACAATGAGCAGTTCTTC. Translation gives CASSSGTTVYNEQFF.

Remarks on this clone: At one end, the junction sequence differs from germline, possibly due to a read error. The chain joins TRBV12-5 to TRBJ1-2; 7 bases agree with TRBD1. Looked up from germline, CDR1 is LGHNT and CDR2 is FRNRAP. The CDR3 sequence is 13 residues long. Here the CDR3 reads CASGLSSGTDFYF. The CDR3 DNA follows: TGTGCTAGTGGTTTGTCCTCCGGGACAGACTTTTATTTC.

This clone was seen a few times. The chain combines TRBV28 with TRBJ1-4, with no clear D. Germline V gives CDR1 MDHEN, CDR2 SYDVKM. This CDR3 region has 11 residues. Trimming shortened V by 6 bases and J by 8 bases, and 7 bases separated the two germline ends. CDR3 in amino acids: CASRLHEKLFF. The CDR3 DNA follows: TGTGCCAGCAGACTCCACGAAAAACTGTTTTTT. The full variable domain, completed using reference TRBV28 and TRBJ1-4, is DVKVTQSSRYLVKRTGEKVFLECVQDMDHENMFWYRQDPGLGLRLIYFSYDVKMKEKGDIPEGYSVSREKKERFSLILESASTNQTSMYLCASRLHEKLFFGSGTQLSVL.